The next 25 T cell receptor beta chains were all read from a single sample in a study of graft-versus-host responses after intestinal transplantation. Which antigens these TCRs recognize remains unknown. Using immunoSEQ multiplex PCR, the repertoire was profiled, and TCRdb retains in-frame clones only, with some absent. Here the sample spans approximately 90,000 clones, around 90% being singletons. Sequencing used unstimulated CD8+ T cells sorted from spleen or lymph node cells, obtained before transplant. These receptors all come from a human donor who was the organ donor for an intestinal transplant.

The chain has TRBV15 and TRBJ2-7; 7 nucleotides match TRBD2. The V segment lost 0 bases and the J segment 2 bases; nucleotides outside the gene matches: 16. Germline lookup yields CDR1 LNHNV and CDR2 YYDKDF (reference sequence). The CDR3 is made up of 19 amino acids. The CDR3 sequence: CATSRERLAAPETPYEQYF. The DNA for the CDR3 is TGTGCCACCAGCAGAGAGAGGCTAGCGGCGCCCGAGACTCCCTACGAGCAGTACTTC.

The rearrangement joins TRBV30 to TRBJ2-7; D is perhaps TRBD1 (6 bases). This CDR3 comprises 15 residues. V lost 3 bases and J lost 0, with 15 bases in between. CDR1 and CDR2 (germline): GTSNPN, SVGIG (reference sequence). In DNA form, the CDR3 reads TGTGCCTGGAGGGACCTTTCAGGGGACTCCTACGAGCAGTACTTC. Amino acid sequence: CAWRDLSGDSYEQYF.

The CDR3 spells CASSPWCRTGDYEQYF. CDR3 in DNA: TGTGCCAGCAGCCCCTGGTGTAGGACAGGGGACTACGAGCAGTACTTC. The V and J genes are TRBV7-2 and TRBJ2-7, with TRBD1 matching over 9 bases. The J segment lost 3 bases and the V segment lost 5 bases, leaving 11 bases of the junction unmatched. The CDR3 has 16 residues. Looked up from germline, CDR1 is SGHTA and CDR2 is FQGNSA.

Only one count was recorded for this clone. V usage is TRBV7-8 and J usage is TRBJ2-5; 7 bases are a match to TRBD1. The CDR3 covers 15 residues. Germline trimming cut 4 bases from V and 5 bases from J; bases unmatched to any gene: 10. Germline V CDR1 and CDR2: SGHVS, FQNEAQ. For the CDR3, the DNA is TGTGCCAGCAGCTCTAACAGGGGCTGGGGGGAGACCCAGTACTTC. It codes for CASSSNRGWGETQYF.

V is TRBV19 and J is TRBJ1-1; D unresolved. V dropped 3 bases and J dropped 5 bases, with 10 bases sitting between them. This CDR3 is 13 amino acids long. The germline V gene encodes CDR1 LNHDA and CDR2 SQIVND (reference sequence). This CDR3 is CASSMRVGTEAFF. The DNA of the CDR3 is TGTGCCAGTAGTATGAGGGTGGGGACTGAAGCTTTCTTT.

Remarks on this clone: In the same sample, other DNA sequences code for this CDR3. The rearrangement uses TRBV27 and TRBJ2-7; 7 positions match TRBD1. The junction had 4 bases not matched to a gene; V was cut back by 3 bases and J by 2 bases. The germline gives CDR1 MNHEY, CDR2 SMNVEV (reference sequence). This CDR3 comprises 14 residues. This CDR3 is CASSLLGQAYEQYF. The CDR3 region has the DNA TGTGCCAGCAGTTTGCTCGGACAGGCCTACGAGCAGTACTTC.

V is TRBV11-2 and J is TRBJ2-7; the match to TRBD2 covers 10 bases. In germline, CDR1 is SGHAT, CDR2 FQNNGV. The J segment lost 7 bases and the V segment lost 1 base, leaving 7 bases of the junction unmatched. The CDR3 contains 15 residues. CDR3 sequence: CASSLGAGGGLEQYF. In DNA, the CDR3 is TGTGCCAGCAGCTTAGGAGCGGGGGGGGGTCTTGAGCAGTACTTC.

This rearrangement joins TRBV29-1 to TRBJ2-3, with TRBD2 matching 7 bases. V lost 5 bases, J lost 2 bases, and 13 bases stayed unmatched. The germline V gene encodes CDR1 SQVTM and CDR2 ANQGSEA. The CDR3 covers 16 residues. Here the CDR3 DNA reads TGCAGCGTTCCTACGCTCGGACTAGTGCTCACAGATACGCAGTATTTT. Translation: CSVPTLGLVLTDTQYF.

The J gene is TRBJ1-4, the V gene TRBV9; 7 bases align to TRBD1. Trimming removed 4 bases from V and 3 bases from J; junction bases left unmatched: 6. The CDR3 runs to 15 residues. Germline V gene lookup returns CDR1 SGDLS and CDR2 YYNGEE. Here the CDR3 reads CASSLSQGANEKLFF. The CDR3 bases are TGTGCCAGCAGCTTAAGCCAGGGGGCTAATGAAAAACTGTTTTTT. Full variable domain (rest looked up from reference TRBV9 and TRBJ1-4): DSGVTQTPKHLITATGQRVTLRCSPRSGDLSVYWYQQSLDQGLQFLIQYYNGEERAKGNILERFSAQQFPDLHSELNLSSLELGDSALYFCASSLSQGANEKLFFGSGTQLSVL.

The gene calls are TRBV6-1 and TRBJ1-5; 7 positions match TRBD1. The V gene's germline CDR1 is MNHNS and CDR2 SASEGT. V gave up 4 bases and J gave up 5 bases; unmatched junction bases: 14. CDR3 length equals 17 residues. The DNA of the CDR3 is TGTGCCAGCAGTGTCGCCTCCTTCCGACAGGGCGATCAGCCCCAGCATTTT. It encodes CASSVASFRQGDQPQHF.

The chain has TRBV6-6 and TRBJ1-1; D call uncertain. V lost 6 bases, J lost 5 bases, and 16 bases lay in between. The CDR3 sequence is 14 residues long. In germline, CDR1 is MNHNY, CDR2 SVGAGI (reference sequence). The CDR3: CASSDWRGGTEAFF. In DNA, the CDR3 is TGTGCCAGCAGCGATTGGCGCGGAGGAACTGAAGCTTTCTTT.

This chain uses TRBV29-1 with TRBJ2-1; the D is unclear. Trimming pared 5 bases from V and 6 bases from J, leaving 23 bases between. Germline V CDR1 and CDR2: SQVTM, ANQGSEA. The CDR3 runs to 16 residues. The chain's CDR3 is CSVLVAFPKPSNEQFF. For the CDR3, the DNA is TGCAGCGTTTTGGTTGCGTTCCCCAAGCCTTCCAATGAGCAGTTCTTC.

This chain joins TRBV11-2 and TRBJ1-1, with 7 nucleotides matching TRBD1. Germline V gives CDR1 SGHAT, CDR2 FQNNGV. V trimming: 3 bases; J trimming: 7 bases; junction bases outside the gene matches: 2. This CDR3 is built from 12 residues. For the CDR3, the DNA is TGTGCCAGCAGCTTCACAGGGGTTGAAGCTTTCTTT. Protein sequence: CASSFTGVEAFF.

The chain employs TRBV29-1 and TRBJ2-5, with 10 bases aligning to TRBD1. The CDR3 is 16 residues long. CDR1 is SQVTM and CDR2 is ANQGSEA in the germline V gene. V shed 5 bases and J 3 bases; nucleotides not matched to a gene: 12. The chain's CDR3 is CSVHGWGQGPKETQYF. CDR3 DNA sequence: TGCAGCGTTCATGGGTGGGGACAGGGGCCAAAAGAGACCCAGTACTTC.

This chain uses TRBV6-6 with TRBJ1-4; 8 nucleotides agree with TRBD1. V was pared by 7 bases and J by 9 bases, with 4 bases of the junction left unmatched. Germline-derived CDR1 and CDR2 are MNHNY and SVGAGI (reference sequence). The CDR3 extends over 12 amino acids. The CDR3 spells CASNQGAQKLFF. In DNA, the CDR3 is TGTGCCAGCAACCAGGGGGCTCAAAAACTGTTTTTT.

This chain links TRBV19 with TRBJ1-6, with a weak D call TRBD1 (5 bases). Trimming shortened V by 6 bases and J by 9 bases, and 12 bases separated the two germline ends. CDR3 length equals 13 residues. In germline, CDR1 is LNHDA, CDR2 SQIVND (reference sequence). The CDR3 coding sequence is TGTGCCAGTAGGTCTGCAGGGTTTTCACCCCTCCACTTT. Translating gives CASRSAGFSPLHF.

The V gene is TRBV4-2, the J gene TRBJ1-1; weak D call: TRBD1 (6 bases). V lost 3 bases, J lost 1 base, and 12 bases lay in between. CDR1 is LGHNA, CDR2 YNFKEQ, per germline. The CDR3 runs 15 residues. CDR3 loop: CASSHPGHPNTEAFF. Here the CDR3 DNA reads TGTGCCAGCAGCCACCCGGGACATCCGAACACTGAAGCTTTCTTT.

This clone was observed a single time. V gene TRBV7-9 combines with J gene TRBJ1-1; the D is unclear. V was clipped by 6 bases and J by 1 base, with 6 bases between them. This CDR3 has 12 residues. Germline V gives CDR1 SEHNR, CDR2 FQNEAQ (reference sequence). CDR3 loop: CASRRGNTEAFF. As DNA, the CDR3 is TGTGCCAGCAGACGAGGGAACACTGAAGCTTTCTTT.

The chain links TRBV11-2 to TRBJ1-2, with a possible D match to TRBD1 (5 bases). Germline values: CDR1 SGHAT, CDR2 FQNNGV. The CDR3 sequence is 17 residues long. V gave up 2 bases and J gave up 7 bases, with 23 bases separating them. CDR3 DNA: TGTGCCAGCAGCTTAACCGGTGAAGGGAACTACGGGGGTGGCTACACCTTC. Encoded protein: CASSLTGEGNYGGGYTF.

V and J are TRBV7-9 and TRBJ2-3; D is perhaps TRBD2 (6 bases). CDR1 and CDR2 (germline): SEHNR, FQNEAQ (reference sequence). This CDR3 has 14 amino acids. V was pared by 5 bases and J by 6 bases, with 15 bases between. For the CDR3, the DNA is TGTGCCAGCAGCCCATCGGACGGGAGCGATACGCAGTATTTT. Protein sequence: CASSPSDGSDTQYF.

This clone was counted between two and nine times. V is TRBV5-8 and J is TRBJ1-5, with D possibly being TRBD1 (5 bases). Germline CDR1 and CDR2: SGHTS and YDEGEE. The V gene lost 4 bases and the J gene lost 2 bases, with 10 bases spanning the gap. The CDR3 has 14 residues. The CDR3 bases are TGTGCCAGCAGCGGAGAACAGGGCAATCAGCCCCAGCATTTT. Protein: CASSGEQGNQPQHF.

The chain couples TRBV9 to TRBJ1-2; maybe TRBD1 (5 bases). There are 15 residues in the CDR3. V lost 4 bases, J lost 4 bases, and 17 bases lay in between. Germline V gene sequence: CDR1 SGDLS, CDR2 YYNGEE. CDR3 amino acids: CASSPTGEKIYGYTF. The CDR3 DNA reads TGTGCCAGCAGCCCCACGGGGGAGAAAATCTATGGCTACACCTTC.

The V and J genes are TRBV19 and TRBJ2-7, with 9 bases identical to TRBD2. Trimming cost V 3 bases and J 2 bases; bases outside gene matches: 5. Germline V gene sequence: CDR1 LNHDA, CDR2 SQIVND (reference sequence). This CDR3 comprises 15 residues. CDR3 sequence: CASSMVAGEAYEQYF. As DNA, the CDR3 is TGTGCCAGTAGTATGGTAGCGGGGGAGGCCTACGAGCAGTACTTC.

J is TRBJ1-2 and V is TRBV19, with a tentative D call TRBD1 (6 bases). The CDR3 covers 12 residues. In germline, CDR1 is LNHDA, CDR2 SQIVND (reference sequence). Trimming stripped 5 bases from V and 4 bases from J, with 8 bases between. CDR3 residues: CASSDRLYGYTF. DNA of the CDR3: TGTGCCAGTAGTGACAGGCTCTATGGCTACACCTTC.

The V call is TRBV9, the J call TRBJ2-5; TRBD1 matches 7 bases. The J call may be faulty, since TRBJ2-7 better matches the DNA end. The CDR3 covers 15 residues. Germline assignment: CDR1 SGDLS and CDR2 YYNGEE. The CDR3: CASSVGAGGSYEQYF. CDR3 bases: TGTGCCAGCAGCGTAGGTGCAGGGGGCTCCTACGAGCAGTACTTC.